This T cell receptor beta chain was profiled in a study of blood T cell repertoires in COVID-19. About the study: COVID-19 samples, acute and convalescent, were from the United States, Italy and Spain. Sources were T cells, B-cell-depleted T cells, or PBMCs; the material itself was cDNA or gDNA.

Trimming at V came to 1 base and at J to 12 bases, leaving 9 bases not matched to a gene. CDR3 length equals 14 residues. Germline CDR1 is SGHTA and CDR2 is FQGTGA. Study processing details: Amplification from reference gene primers served as the basis for estimated nucleated cell counts. Assay used: immunoSEQ multiplex PCR; TCRdb lists only in-frame clones, some missing. Clonal size and the V and J genes are those of that table, whereas D and trimming came from the DNA. The sample records under 200,000 clones, roughly nine tenths being singletons. Recruited during active infection, patients (from Seattle) were subsequently followed longitudinally.

The rearrangement joins TRBV7-3 to TRBJ2-1; 7 bases are shared with TRBD2. The sequenced sample consisted of peripheral blood. This sequence originates from an older woman with COVID-19, enrolled during active disease. The CDR3 DNA is TGTGCCAGCAGCTTAAACACCGGCGGGAGAACGCAGTTCTTC. Translated: CASSLNTGGRTQFF.